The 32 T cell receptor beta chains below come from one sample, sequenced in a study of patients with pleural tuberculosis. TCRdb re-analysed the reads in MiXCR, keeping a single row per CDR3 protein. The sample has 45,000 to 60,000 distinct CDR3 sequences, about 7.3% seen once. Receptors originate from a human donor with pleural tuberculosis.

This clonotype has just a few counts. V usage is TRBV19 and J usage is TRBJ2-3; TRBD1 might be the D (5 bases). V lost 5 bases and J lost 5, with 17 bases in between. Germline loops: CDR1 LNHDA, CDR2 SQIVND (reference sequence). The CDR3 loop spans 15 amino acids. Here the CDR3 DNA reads TGTGCCAGTAGTTTATCAGGGAAAGTCGGAGATACGCAGTATTTT. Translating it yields CASSLSGKVGDTQYF. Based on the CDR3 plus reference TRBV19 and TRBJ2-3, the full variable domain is DGGITQSPKYLFRKEGQNVTLSCEQNLNHDAMYWYRQDPGQGLRLIYYSQIVNDFQKGDIAEGYSVSREKKESFPLTVTSAQKNPTAFYLCASSLSGKVGDTQYFGPGTRLTVL.

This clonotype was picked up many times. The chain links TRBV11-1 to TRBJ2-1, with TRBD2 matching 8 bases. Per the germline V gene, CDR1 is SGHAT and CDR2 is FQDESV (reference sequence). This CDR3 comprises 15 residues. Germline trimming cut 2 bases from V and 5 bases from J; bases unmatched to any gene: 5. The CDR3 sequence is CASSLPGGPHNEQFF. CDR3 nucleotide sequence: TGTGCCAGCAGCTTACCGGGAGGGCCCCACAATGAGCAGTTCTTC.

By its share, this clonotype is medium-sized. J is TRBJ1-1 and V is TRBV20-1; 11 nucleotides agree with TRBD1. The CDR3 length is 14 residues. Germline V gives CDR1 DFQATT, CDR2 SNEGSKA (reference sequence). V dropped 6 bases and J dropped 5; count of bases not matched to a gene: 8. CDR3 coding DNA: TGCAGTGCCCATTCCCGGGACAGGGGGACTGAAGCTTTCTTT. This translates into CSAHSRDRGTEAFF.

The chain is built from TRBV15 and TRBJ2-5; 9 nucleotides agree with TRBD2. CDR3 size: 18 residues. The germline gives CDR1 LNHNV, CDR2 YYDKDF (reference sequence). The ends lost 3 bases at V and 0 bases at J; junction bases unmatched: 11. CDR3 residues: CATSSIAVTSGYQETQYF. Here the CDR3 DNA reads TGTGCCACCAGCAGTATCGCCGTGACTAGCGGTTACCAAGAGACCCAGTACTTC.

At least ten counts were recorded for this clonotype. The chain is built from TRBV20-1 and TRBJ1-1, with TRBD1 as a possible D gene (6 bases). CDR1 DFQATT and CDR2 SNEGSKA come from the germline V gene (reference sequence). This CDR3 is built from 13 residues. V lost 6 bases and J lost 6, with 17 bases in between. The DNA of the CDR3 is TGCAGTGCCCCCCACACAGGGAAGGCTGAAGCTTTCTTT. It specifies CSAPHTGKAEAFF.

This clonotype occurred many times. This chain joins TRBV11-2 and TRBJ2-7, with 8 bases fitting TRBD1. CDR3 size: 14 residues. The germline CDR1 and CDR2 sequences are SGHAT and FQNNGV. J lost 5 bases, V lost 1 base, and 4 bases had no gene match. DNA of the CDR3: TGTGCCAGCAGCTTAGGTACAGGGGGGAACGAGCAGTACTTC. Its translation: CASSLGTGGNEQYF.

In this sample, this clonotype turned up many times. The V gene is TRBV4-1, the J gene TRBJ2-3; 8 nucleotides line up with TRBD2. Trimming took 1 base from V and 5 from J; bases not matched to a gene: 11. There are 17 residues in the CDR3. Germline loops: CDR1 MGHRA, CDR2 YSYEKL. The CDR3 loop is CASSQGWPAGAVDTQYF. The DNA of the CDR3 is TGCGCCAGCAGCCAAGGTTGGCCAGCGGGAGCGGTAGATACGCAGTATTTT.

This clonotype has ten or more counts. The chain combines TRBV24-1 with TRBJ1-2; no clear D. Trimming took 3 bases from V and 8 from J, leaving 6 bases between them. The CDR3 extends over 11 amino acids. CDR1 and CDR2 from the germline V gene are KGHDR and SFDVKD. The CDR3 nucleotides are TGTGCCACCAGTGATGACCGAGGCTACACCTTC. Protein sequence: CATSDDRGYTF.

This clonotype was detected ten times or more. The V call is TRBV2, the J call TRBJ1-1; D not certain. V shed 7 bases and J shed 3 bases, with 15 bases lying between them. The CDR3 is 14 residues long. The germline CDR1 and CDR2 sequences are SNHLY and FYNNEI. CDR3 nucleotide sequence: TGTGCCAGCACTAGGACCTGGGGAGACACTGAAGCTTTCTTT. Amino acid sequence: CASTRTWGDTEAFF. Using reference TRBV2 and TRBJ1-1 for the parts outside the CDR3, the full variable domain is EPEVTQTPSHQVTQMGQEVILRCVPISNHLYFYWYRQILGQKVEFLVSFYNNEISEKSEIFDDQFSVERPDGSNFTLKIRSTKLEDSAMYFCASTRTWGDTEAFFGQGTRLTVV.

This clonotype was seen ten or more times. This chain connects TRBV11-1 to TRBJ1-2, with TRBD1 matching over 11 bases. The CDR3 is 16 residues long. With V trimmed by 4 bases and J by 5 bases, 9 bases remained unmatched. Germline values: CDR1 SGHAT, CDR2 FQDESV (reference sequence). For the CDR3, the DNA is TGTGCCAGCAGCTCTAGCGGACAGGGGGCGGATTATGGCTACACCTTC. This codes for CASSSSGQGADYGYTF.

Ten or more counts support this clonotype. CDR3: CASSFSTGGQTQYF. The CDR3 DNA reads as TGTGCCAGCAGCTTTAGCACAGGGGGCCAGACCCAGTACTTC. The V and J genes are TRBV11-2 and TRBJ2-5, with 9 bases lining up with TRBD1. The germline V gene has CDR1 SGHAT and CDR2 FQNNGV. The V and J ends lost 3 bases and 6 bases, in that order; junction bases with no gene match: 5. The CDR3 has 14 amino acids.

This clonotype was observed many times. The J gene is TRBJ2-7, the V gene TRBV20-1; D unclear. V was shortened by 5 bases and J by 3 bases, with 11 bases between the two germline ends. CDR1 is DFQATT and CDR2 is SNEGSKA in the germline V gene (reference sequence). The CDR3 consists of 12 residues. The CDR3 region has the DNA TGCAGTGCTCCCCGTGTGGGCTACGAGCAGTACTTC. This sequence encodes CSAPRVGYEQYF.

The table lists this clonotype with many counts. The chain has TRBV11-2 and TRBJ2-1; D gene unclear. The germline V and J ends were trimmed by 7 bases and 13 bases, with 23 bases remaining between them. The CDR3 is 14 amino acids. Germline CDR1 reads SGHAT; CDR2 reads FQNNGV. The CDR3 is CASTFIIPPEKQFF. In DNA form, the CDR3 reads TGTGCCAGCACCTTTATAATCCCACCTGAAAAACAGTTCTTC.

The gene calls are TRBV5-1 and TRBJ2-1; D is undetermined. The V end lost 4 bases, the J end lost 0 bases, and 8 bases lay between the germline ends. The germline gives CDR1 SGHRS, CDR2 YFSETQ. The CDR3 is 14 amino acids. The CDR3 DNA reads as TGCGCCAGCAGCCCGTACAGCTCCTACAATGAGCAGTTCTTC. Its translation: CASSPYSSYNEQFF.

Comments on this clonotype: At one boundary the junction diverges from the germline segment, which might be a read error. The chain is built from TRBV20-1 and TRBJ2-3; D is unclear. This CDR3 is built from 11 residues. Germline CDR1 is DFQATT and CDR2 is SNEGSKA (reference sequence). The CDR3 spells CSAQDENTLYF. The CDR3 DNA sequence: TGCAGCGCTCAAGACGAGAATACGCTGTATTTT.

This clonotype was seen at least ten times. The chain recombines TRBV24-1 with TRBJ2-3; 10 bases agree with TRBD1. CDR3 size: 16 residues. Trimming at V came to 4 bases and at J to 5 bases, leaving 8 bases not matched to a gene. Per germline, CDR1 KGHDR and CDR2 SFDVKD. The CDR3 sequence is CATSEGGTGDEDTQYF. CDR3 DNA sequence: TGTGCCACCAGTGAGGGGGGGACAGGGGACGAAGATACGCAGTATTTT.

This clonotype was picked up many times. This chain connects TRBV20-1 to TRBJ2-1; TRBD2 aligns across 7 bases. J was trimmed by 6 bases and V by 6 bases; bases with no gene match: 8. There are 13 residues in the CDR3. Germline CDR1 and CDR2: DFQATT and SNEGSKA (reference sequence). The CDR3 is CSAAGEVRNEQFF. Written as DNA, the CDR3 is TGCAGTGCGGCGGGAGAGGTACGCAATGAGCAGTTCTTC.

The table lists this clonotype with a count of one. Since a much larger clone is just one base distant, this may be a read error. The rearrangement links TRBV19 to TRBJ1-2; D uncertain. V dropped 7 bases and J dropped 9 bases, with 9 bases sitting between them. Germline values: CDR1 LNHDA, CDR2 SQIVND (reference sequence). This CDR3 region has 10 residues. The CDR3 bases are TGTGCCAGTACGGCGCAGAGCTACACCTTC. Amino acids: CASTAQSYTF. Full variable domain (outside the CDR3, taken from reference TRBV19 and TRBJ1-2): DGGITQSPKYLFRKEGQNVTLSCEQNLNHDAMYWYRQDPGQGLRLIYYSQIVNDFQKGDIAEGYSVSREKKESFPLTVTSAQKNPTAFYLCASTAQSYTFGSGTRLTVV.

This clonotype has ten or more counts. CDR3 protein: CASSQDPGATEAFF. In DNA form, the CDR3 reads TGCGCCAGCAGCCAAGATCCCGGTGCGACTGAAGCTTTCTTT. This sequence joins TRBV4-1 and TRBJ1-1; no definite D call. Germline CDR1 MGHRA, CDR2 YSYEKL. This CDR3 contains 14 residues. Deletions cut 0 bases from V and 5 bases from J, with 10 bases between.

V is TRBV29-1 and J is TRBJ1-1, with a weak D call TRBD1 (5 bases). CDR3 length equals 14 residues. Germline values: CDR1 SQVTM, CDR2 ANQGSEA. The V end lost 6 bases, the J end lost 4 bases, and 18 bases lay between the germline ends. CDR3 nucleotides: TGCAGCGTGCCCTCAACAGGCTGGGGCACTGAAGCTTTCTTT. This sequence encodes CSVPSTGWGTEAFF. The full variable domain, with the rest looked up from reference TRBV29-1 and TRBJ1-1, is SAVISQKPSRDICQRGTSLTIQCQVDSQVTMMFWYRQQPGQSLTLIATANQGSEATYESGFVIDKFPISRPNLTFSTLTVSNMSPEDSSIYLCSVPSTGWGTEAFFGQGTRLTVV.

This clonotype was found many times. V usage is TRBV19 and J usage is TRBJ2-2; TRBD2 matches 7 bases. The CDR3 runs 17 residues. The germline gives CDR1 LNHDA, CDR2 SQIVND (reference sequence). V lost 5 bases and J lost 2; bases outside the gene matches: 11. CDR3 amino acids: CASSSIAGVDNTGELFF. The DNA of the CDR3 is TGTGCCAGTAGTTCGATCGCGGGAGTTGATAACACCGGGGAGCTGTTTTTT.

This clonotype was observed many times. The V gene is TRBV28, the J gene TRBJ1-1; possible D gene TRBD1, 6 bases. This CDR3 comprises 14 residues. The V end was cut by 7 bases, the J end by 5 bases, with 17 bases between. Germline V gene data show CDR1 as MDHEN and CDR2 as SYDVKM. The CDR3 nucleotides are TGTGCCAGCACTCCGACAGGTTTTCGGACTGAAGCTTTCTTT. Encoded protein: CASTPTGFRTEAFF. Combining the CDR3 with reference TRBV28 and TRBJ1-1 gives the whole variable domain DVKVTQSSRYLVKRTGEKVFLECVQDMDHENMFWYRQDPGLGLRLIYFSYDVKMKEKGDIPEGYSVSREKKERFSLILESASTNQTSMYLCASTPTGFRTEAFFGQGTRLTVV.

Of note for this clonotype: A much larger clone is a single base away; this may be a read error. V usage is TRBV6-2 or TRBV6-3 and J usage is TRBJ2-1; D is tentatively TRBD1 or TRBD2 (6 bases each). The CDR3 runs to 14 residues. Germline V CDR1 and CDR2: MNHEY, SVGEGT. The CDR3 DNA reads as TGTGCCGGCAGTAGTCGAGGGGGGCTGGATGAGCAGTTCTTC. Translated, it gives CAGSSRGGLDEQFF.

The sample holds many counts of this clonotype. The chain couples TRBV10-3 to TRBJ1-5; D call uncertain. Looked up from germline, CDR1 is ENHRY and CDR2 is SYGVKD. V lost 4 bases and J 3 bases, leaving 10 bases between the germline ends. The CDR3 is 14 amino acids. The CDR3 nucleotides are TGTGCCATCAGTGGTCGGGGAGACAATCAGCCCCAGCATTTT. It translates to CAISGRGDNQPQHF.

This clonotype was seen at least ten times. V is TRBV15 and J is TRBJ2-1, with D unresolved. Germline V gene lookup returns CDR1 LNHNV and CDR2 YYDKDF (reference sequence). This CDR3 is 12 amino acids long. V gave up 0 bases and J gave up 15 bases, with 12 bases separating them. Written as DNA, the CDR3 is TGTGCCACCAGCAGAGATGCCCTAGTGTCGTTCTTC. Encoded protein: CATSRDALVSFF. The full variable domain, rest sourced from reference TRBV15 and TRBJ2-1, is DAMVIQNPRYQVTQFGKPVTLSCSQTLNHNVMYWYQQKSSQAPKLLFHYYDKDFNNEADTPDNFQSRRPNTSFCFLDIRSPGLGDTAMYLCATSRDALVSFFGPGTRLTVL.

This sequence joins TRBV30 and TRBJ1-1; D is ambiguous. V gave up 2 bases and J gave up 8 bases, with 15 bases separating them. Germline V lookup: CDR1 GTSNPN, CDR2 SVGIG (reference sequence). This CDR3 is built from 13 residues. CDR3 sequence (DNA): TGTGCCTGGAGTAATCGGCTTTTAGACGAAGCTTTCTTT. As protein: CAWSNRLLDEAFF.

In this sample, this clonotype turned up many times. CDR3 protein: CSARDLVTLEQFF. The CDR3 coding sequence is TGCAGTGCTAGAGATTTAGTAACTCTCGAGCAGTTCTTC. The chain couples TRBV20-1 to TRBJ2-1; D ambiguous. There are 13 residues in the CDR3. Trimming cost V 0 bases and J 10 bases, with 13 bases left between them. Germline V gene data show CDR1 as DFQATT and CDR2 as SNEGSKA (reference sequence).

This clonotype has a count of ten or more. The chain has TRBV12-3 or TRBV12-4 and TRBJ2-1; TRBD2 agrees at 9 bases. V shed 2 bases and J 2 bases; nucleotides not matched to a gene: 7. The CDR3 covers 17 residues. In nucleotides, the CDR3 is TGTGCCAGCAGTTTAAGGGGTTTAGCGGGAGCCTACAATGAGCAGTTCTTC. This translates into CASSLRGLAGAYNEQFF.

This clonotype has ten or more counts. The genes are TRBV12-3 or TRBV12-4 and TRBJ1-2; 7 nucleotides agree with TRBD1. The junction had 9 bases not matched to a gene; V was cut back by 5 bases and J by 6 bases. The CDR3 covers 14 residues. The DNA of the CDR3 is TGTGCCAGCAGTACTAGACAGGGCTCGCATGGCTACACCTTC. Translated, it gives CASSTRQGSHGYTF.

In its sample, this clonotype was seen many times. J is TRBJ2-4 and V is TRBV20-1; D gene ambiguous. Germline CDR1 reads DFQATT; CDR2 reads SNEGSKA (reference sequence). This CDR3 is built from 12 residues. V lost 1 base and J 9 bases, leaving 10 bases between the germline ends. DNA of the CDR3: TGCAGTGCTAGAGTAGTAGGCGGCATTCAGTACTTC. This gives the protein CSARVVGGIQYF.

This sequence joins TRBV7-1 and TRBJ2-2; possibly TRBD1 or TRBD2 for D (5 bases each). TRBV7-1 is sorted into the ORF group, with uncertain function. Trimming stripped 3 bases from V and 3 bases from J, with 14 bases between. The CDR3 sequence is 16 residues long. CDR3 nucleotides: TGTGCCAGCAGCTCCGGGGCCGCTCAGTACACCGGGGAGCTGTTTTTT. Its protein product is CASSSGAAQYTGELFF.

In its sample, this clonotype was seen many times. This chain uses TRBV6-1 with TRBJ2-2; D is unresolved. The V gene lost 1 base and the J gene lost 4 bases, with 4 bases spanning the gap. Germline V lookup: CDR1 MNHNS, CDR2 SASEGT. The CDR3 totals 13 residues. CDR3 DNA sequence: TGTGCCAGCAGTGAAGGAGGCACCGGGGAGCTGTTTTTT. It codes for CASSEGGTGELFF.